These 22 T cell receptor beta chains were sequenced from one sample in a study of early T cells in non-severe SARS-CoV-2 infection. TCRdb re-derived calls from the 5' RACE reads in MiXCR, one entry per CDR3 protein. This sample carries under 95,000 distinct CDR3 sequences, about an eighth of them seen once, and the ten largest clones take roughly 3.6%. The specimen sequenced was whole blood. These receptors came from an adult who was a healthcare worker with PCR-confirmed SARS-CoV-2 infection or an uninfected control (not recorded which).

This clonotype has more than one count but fewer than ten. The DNA for the CDR3 is TGTGCCAGCAGGACAACCGGGACTAGGCCCGCCGATACGCAGTATTTT. Protein product: CASRTTGTRPADTQYF. This chain links TRBV7-8 with TRBJ2-3; 8 bases match TRBD2. Germline V lookup: CDR1 SGHVS, CDR2 FQNEAQ. The trim removed 6 bases at V and 6 bases at J, leaving 14 bases unmatched. The CDR3 is made up of 16 amino acids.

This clonotype was seen ten or more times. The rearrangement links TRBV11-3 to TRBJ2-1; 11 positions agree with TRBD1. Looked up from germline, CDR1 is SGHNT and CDR2 is YENEEA. The length of the CDR3 is 15 residues. V shed 5 bases and J 6 bases; nucleotides not matched to a gene: 6. The CDR3 region has the DNA TGTGCCAGCAGCGCCCGGGACAGGGGGATCAATGAGCAGTTCTTC. It is translated as CASSARDRGINEQFF. The entire variable domain, with the rest obtained from reference TRBV11-3 and TRBJ2-1, is as follows: EAGVVQSPRYKIIEKKQPVAFWCNPISGHNTLYWYLQNLGQGPELLIRYENEEAVDDSQLPKDRFSAERLKGVDSTLKIQPAELGDSAVYLCASSARDRGINEQFFGPGTRLTVL.

This clonotype came up a few times. DNA of the CDR3: TGTGCCAGTAGTCGGTCGGAGATTCCCAATCAGCCCCAGCATTTT. Protein: CASSRSEIPNQPQHF. This sequence joins TRBV19 and TRBJ1-5, with unresolved D. Trimming pared 5 bases from V and 3 bases from J, leaving 14 bases between. This CDR3 is 15 amino acids long. Germline values: CDR1 LNHDA, CDR2 SQIVND (reference sequence).

The chain combines TRBV5-5 with TRBJ1-1; D not resolved. In germline, CDR1 is SGHKS, CDR2 YYEKEE (reference sequence). V lost 0 bases and J 0 bases, leaving 12 bases between the germline ends. The CDR3 contains 16 residues. This CDR3 reads CASSLEALLVNTEAFF. The CDR3 DNA is TGTGCCAGCAGCTTGGAGGCCTTATTGGTGAACACTGAAGCTTTCTTT.

This clonotype has a count of ten or more. This chain joins TRBV7-9 and TRBJ1-5; TRBD1 is a possible D gene (5 bases). V dropped 5 bases and J dropped 2 bases, with 13 bases sitting between them. Per the germline V gene, CDR1 is SEHNR and CDR2 is FQNEAQ (reference sequence). The CDR3 length is 15 residues. The CDR3 region has the DNA TGTGCCAGCAGCCCTGGGACCATCGGCAATCAGCCCCAGCATTTT. Translated, it gives CASSPGTIGNQPQHF.

This clonotype has more than one count but fewer than ten. This chain uses TRBV10-3 with TRBJ2-5; TRBD2 aligns across 9 bases. Trimming at V came to 0 bases and at J to 1 base, leaving 6 bases not matched to a gene. The CDR3 is made up of 17 amino acids. Germline V lookup: CDR1 ENHRY, CDR2 SYGVKD. CDR3 sequence reads: CAISESPATSGQETQYF. DNA for the CDR3: TGTGCCATCAGTGAGTCACCGGCGACTAGCGGCCAAGAGACCCAGTACTTC.

This clonotype was counted between two and nine times. V is TRBV6-6 and J is TRBJ2-1, with 13 bases lining up with TRBD2. Losses at the gene ends were 6 bases for V and 10 bases for J; bases not matched to a gene: 12. The CDR3 is 16 amino acids. Germline CDR1 reads MNHNY; CDR2 reads SVGAGI (reference sequence). The CDR3 reads CASSSPRGLAGEEQFF. The CDR3 nucleotides read TGTGCCAGCAGCTCCCCTCGCGGACTAGCGGGAGAGGAGCAGTTCTTC.

This clonotype turned up a few times. V usage is TRBV19 and J usage is TRBJ2-1; a weak D match, TRBD1 (6 bases). Germline V gene sequence: CDR1 LNHDA, CDR2 SQIVND (reference sequence). The CDR3 loop spans 13 amino acids. The germline V and J ends were trimmed by 7 bases and 6 bases, with 13 bases remaining between them. The DNA for the CDR3 is TGTGCCAGTACCCAACAGGGTACCAATGAGCAGTTCTTC. Encoded protein: CASTQQGTNEQFF.

This clonotype was detected ten times or more. The CDR3 protein is CASSLGDRPYEQYF. The CDR3 DNA follows: TGTGCCAGCAGTCTAGGGGACAGACCCTACGAGCAGTACTTC. The chain uses TRBV28 and TRBJ2-7; TRBD1 agrees at 7 bases. The ends lost 5 bases at V and 2 bases at J; junction bases unmatched: 6. Germline values: CDR1 MDHEN, CDR2 SYDVKM. CDR3 length equals 14 residues.

This clonotype was seen many times. This chain links TRBV18 with TRBJ1-2; D uncertain. Germline loops: CDR1 KGHSH, CDR2 LQKENI. CDR3 length equals 14 residues. The V gene lost 6 bases and the J gene lost 2 bases, with 13 bases spanning the gap. CDR3 sequence reads: CASSVRERNYGYTF. As DNA, the CDR3 is TGTGCCAGCTCCGTGAGGGAACGCAACTATGGCTACACCTTC.

This chain connects TRBV5-1 to TRBJ2-7, with TRBD2 identical over 13 bases. The J segment lost 3 bases and the V segment lost 2 bases, leaving 2 bases of the junction unmatched. The CDR3 is 15 residues long. CDR1 SGHRS and CDR2 YFSETQ come from the germline V gene. The CDR3 protein is CASSFGTSGVYEQYF. For the CDR3, the DNA is TGCGCCAGCAGCTTCGGGACTAGCGGGGTCTACGAGCAGTACTTC. Looking up the rest from reference TRBV5-1 and TRBJ2-7 gives the full variable domain: KAGVTQTPRYLIKTRGQQVTLSCSPISGHRSVSWYQQTPGQGLQFLFEYFSETQRNKGNFPGRFSGRQFSNSRSEMNVSTLELGDSALYLCASSFGTSGVYEQYFGPGTRLTVT.

This clonotype was detected a few times. V gene TRBV5-1 combines with J gene TRBJ2-7; D not certain. The V and J ends lost 0 bases and 1 base respectively, with 11 bases between them. Per the germline V gene, CDR1 is SGHRS and CDR2 is YFSETQ. CDR3 length equals 15 residues. The CDR3 spells CASSLGISSSYEQYF. The CDR3 DNA sequence: TGCGCCAGCAGCTTGGGGATTAGCTCTTCCTACGAGCAGTACTTC.

This clonotype was picked up a small number of times. The CDR3 loop reads CASSLAGEYNEQFF. The CDR3 DNA sequence: TGTGCCAGCAGTCTAGCGGGAGAGTACAATGAGCAGTTCTTC. V and J are TRBV27 and TRBJ2-1; TRBD2 matches at 10 bases. Unmatched junction bases numbered 2, after V lost 5 bases and J lost 4 bases. This CDR3 spans 14 amino acids. CDR1 and CDR2 (germline): MNHEY, SMNVEV (reference sequence).

The sample holds a few counts of this clonotype. The chain has TRBV28 and TRBJ1-1; 8 bases are a match to TRBD1. V was pared by 4 bases and J by 5 bases, with 18 bases of the junction left unmatched. The CDR3 covers 18 residues. In germline, CDR1 is MDHEN, CDR2 SYDVKM. CDR3 bases: TGTGCCAGCAGTTACTACCTTCCCGGGGGACAGGCTCAAACTGAAGCTTTCTTT. Its translation is CASSYYLPGGQAQTEAFF.

V usage is TRBV28 and J usage is TRBJ2-7, with D possibly matching TRBD1 (6 bases). The CDR3 extends over 11 amino acids. The V and J ends lost 4 bases and 8 bases respectively, with 9 bases between them. Germline V gives CDR1 MDHEN, CDR2 SYDVKM. The DNA of the CDR3 is TGTGCCAGCAGTTACAGGGAGAAGCAGTACTTC. This sequence encodes CASSYREKQYF. The variable domain in full, completed from reference TRBV28 and TRBJ2-7, reads DVKVTQSSRYLVKRTGEKVFLECVQDMDHENMFWYRQDPGLGLRLIYFSYDVKMKEKGDIPEGYSVSREKKERFSLILESASTNQTSMYLCASSYREKQYFGPGTRLTVT.

This clonotype has a handful of counts. V is TRBV2 and J is TRBJ1-1, with D possibly TRBD1 on 6 matching bases. Germline V gene data show CDR1 as SNHLY and CDR2 as FYNNEI. V was clipped by 6 bases and J by 7 bases, with 18 bases between them. The CDR3 is made up of 14 amino acids. In nucleotides, the CDR3 is TGTGCCAGCAGCGCATTAGAGGGGGGCATTGAAGCTTTCTTT. This encodes CASSALEGGIEAFF.

This clonotype was found many times. The chain uses TRBV5-4 and TRBJ2-5; D is unresolved. The germline gives CDR1 SGHNT, CDR2 YYREEE (reference sequence). The CDR3 contains 12 residues. V lost 4 bases and J lost 5, with 9 bases in between. In DNA form, the CDR3 reads TGTGCCAGCAGCGTGGACGTCGAGACCCAGTACTTC. It yields the protein CASSVDVETQYF.

This clonotype was observed at least ten times. The chain combines TRBV21-1 with TRBJ2-4; the DNA was not compared with TRBD1, the D call given in the table. TRBV21-1 is a recognized pseudogene. The CDR3 spans 17 residues. The CDR3 reads CASSKSRTAIAKNIQYF. CDR3 DNA sequence: TGTGCCAGCAGCAAAAGCAGGACAGCTATAGCCAAAAACATTCAGTACTTC.

In its sample, this clonotype was seen a few times. The chain employs TRBV7-2 and TRBJ1-1; D is unresolved. In germline, CDR1 is SGHTA, CDR2 FQGNSA. CDR3 length: 12 amino acids. Trimming stripped 1 base from V and 11 bases from J, with 11 bases between. CDR3 nucleotide sequence: TGTGCCAGCAGCTTAGGCTCCCTAAGGGCTTTCTTT. It is translated as CASSLGSLRAFF.

The chain is built from TRBV29-1 and TRBJ2-1; D perhaps matches TRBD1 (6 bases). Trimming stripped 5 bases from V and 14 bases from J, with 16 bases between. Germline V gene sequence: CDR1 SQVTM, CDR2 ANQGSEA. CDR3 length: 11 residues. CDR3 loop: CSVFSPEGEFF. The CDR3 region has the DNA TGCAGCGTTTTTTCCCCAGAGGGGGAGTTCTTC.

This clonotype has more than one count but fewer than ten. An end of the junction differs from the germline gene, which may be a read error. The genes are TRBV7-3 and TRBJ2-7, with D possibly called TRBD1 or TRBD2 (5 bases each). Germline V gives CDR1 SGHTA, CDR2 FQGTGA. The CDR3 spans 16 residues. The DNA for the CDR3 is TGTGCCAGCAGCTTAGATTGGGACGGGCTCTCCTTCGAGCAGTACTTC. It encodes CASSLDWDGLSFEQYF.

This clonotype was recorded many times. The chain combines TRBV5-4 with TRBJ2-5; TRBD2 agrees at 11 bases. CDR1 SGHNT and CDR2 YYREEE come from the germline V gene (reference sequence). Trimming took 4 bases from V and 4 from J; bases not matched to a gene: 9. This CDR3 contains 16 residues. The DNA of the CDR3 is TGTGCCAGCAGCCGCCGCCTAGCGGGAGGAGGAGAGACCCAGTACTTC. Translating gives CASSRRLAGGGETQYF.